This entry lists 12 T cell receptor beta chains sequenced from one sample in a study of T-cell memory formation after mild COVID-19. MiXCR was run by TCRdb on the 5' RACE reads, yielding one entry per CDR3 protein. The sample records fewer than 350,000 distinct CDR3 sequences, approximately 7.6% being singletons. The sequencing sample was made of PBMCs or a T cell subset sorted from them (not recorded which). These receptors came from a man between 18 and 29 years old who had mild COVID-19 (a few samples of this study predate the infection). Cell type and time point are not known.

This clonotype was observed many times. J is TRBJ2-3 and V is TRBV7-9, with TRBD1 as a possible D gene (7 bases). The CDR3 has 14 residues. Germline assignment: CDR1 SEHNR and CDR2 FQNEAQ (reference sequence). The ends were cut back, 5 bases at V and 1 base at J, with 10 bases in the middle. The DNA for the CDR3 is TGTGCCAGCAGCCCCAGGGGGGGCACAGATACGCAGTATTTT. It codes for CASSPRGGTDTQYF.

The chain employs TRBV15 and TRBJ2-3; 12 nucleotides line up with TRBD2. This CDR3 contains 19 residues. The trim removed 5 bases at V and 6 bases at J, leaving 18 bases unmatched. CDR1 LNHNV and CDR2 YYDKDF come from the germline V gene (reference sequence). The CDR3 loop is CATSALRASGGAGGDTQYF. In nucleotides, the CDR3 is TGTGCCACCAGCGCGCTTAGGGCTAGCGGGGGGGCCGGAGGGGATACGCAGTATTTT.

This clonotype was counted a few times. The V call is TRBV30, the J call TRBJ2-7; the D gene is possibly TRBD1 (6 bases). The CDR3 loop spans 15 amino acids. Trimming shortened V by 2 bases and J by 1 base, and 15 bases separated the two germline ends. The germline V gene encodes CDR1 GTSNPN and CDR2 SVGIG (reference sequence). The CDR3, as DNA: TGTGCCTGGAGTATATTGACAGGTCGGTCCTACGAGCAGTACTTC. This codes for CAWSILTGRSYEQYF.

This clonotype occurred many times. The V and J genes are TRBV7-2 and TRBJ2-5; D gene unclear. The CDR3 spans 14 residues. Looked up from germline, CDR1 is SGHTA and CDR2 is FQGNSA. Trimming cost V 4 bases and J 5 bases, with 14 bases left between them. In DNA, the CDR3 is TGTGCCAGCAGCTCTACCAGAGCTTGGGAGACCCAGTACTTC. As protein: CASSSTRAWETQYF.

This clonotype was counted a few times. CDR3 bases: TGCGCCAGCAGCTTCGGGACAGGGGGTTACGAGCAGTACTTC. This sequence encodes CASSFGTGGYEQYF. This chain connects TRBV5-1 to TRBJ2-7; TRBD1 matches 11 bases. CDR3 length: 14 amino acids. Unmatched junction bases numbered 2, after V lost 2 bases and J lost 4 bases. From germline, CDR1 is SGHRS and CDR2 YFSETQ.

V gene TRBV11-2 combines with J gene TRBJ2-7; either TRBD1 or TRBD2 may fit D (5 bases each). This CDR3 spans 13 amino acids. Germline V CDR1 and CDR2: SGHAT, FQNNGV. The V gene lost 0 bases and the J gene lost 7 bases, with 10 bases spanning the gap. The CDR3 nucleotides are TGTGCCAGCAGCTTAGATCGAGGGGCGGAGCAGTACTTC. This codes for CASSLDRGAEQYF.

This clonotype has only a few counts. The gene calls are TRBV20-1 and TRBJ1-2; possibly TRBD1 for D (6 bases). Trimming pared 5 bases from V and 7 bases from J, leaving 14 bases between. This CDR3 is built from 12 residues. Germline values: CDR1 DFQATT, CDR2 SNEGSKA (reference sequence). As DNA, the CDR3 is TGCAGTGCTGGAACACAGGGAAGTGGCTACACCTTC. This encodes CSAGTQGSGYTF.

This clonotype was seen a handful of times. This chain links TRBV7-2 with TRBJ1-2; D ambiguous. The CDR3 covers 15 residues. Trimming shortened V by 1 base and J by 4 bases, and 13 bases separated the two germline ends. CDR1 SGHTA and CDR2 FQGNSA come from the germline V gene. The CDR3 loop reads CASSLGPDSSYGYTF. CDR3 bases: TGTGCCAGCAGCTTAGGGCCCGATTCAAGCTATGGCTACACCTTC.

A few counts support this clonotype. The J gene is TRBJ2-5, the V gene TRBV7-9; 8 positions agree with TRBD2. The V segment lost 2 bases and the J segment 5 bases; nucleotides outside the gene matches: 4. Per germline, CDR1 SEHNR and CDR2 FQNEAQ (reference sequence). The CDR3 has 14 residues. CDR3 sequence: CASSLSGGYETQYF. CDR3 DNA sequence: TGTGCCAGCAGCTTAAGCGGGGGCTATGAGACCCAGTACTTC. Supplemented by reference TRBV7-9 and TRBJ2-5, the full variable domain reads DTGVSQNPRHKITKRGQNVTFRCDPISEHNRLYWYRQTLGQGPEFLTYFQNEAQLEKSRLLSDRFSAERPKGSFSTLEIQRTEQGDSAMYLCASSLSGGYETQYFGPGTRLLVL.

The V and J genes are TRBV24-1 and TRBJ2-3; tentative D call: TRBD2 (6 bases). The CDR3 is 13 amino acids. V was shortened by 6 bases and J by 6 bases, with 12 bases between the two germline ends. Germline CDR1 reads KGHDR; CDR2 reads SFDVKD. As DNA, the CDR3 is TGTGCCACCAGTAACGGGACTCCGGATACGCAGTATTTT. It encodes CATSNGTPDTQYF.

This clonotype was observed many times. The chain uses TRBV5-1 and TRBJ2-1; D unresolved. Trimming removed 0 bases from V and 10 bases from J, with 8 bases in between. Germline CDR1 is SGHRS and CDR2 is YFSETQ. The CDR3 sequence is 12 residues long. The chain's CDR3 is CASSLDWREQFF. The CDR3, as DNA: TGCGCCAGCAGCTTGGACTGGCGGGAGCAGTTCTTC.

This sequence joins TRBV5-1 and TRBJ1-5, with D hard to call. CDR3 length equals 13 residues. Germline CDR1 reads SGHRS; CDR2 reads YFSETQ. Trimming stripped 1 base from V and 5 bases from J, with 7 bases between. The CDR3 loop reads CASSLTVDQPQHF. CDR3 sequence (DNA): TGCGCCAGCAGCTTGACAGTGGATCAGCCCCAGCATTTT.